Shown below are 9 T cell receptor beta chains from a single sample sequenced in a study of ipilimumab plus nivolumab after autologous stem cell transplantation. The method was immunoSEQ multiplex PCR; TCRdb's version includes in-frame clones alone and lacks a portion of them. Of fewer than 30,000 clones listed, 85% to 90% are singletons. Sequences were derived from PBMCs, sampled in a trial of ipilimumab plus nivolumab as post-transplant consolidation. The receptors shown here come from a male donor with diffuse large B-cell lymphoma.

The rearrangement links TRBV5-1 to TRBJ2-2, with 13 positions matching TRBD2. V dropped 0 bases and J dropped 2; count of bases not matched to a gene: 4. The CDR3 has 18 amino acids. The germline gives CDR1 SGHRS, CDR2 YFSETQ. CDR3 coding DNA: TGCGCCAGCAGCTTGGGACTAGCGGGGGGCATAAACACCGGGGAGCTGTTTTTT. Translated, it gives CASSLGLAGGINTGELFF.

This rearrangement joins TRBV7-2 to TRBJ1-5, with D unresolved. Germline V CDR1 and CDR2: SGHTA, FQGNSA. The CDR3 consists of 15 residues. Trimming took 7 bases from V and 6 from J, leaving 19 bases between them. CDR3 coding DNA: TGTGCCAGCACCACGGGGTCGGGATTATCTCAGCCCCAGCATTTT. Translated: CASTTGSGLSQPQHF.

The chain employs TRBV7-2 and TRBJ1-4; D remains unclear. CDR1 is SGHTA and CDR2 is FQGNSA in the germline V gene. The length of the CDR3 is 13 residues. V was trimmed by 7 bases and J by 3 bases, leaving 9 bases between them. The CDR3 coding sequence is TGTGCCAGCAAGGGTTGGGCTAATGAAAAACTGTTTTTT. Residues: CASKGWANEKLFF.

The rearrangement uses TRBV19 and TRBJ2-1; a weak D match, TRBD2 (5 bases). The CDR3 is 16 residues long. In germline, CDR1 is LNHDA, CDR2 SQIVND (reference sequence). Trimming stripped 5 bases from V and 0 bases from J, with 14 bases between. This CDR3 is CASSHLSVPSYNEQFF. The CDR3 DNA follows: TGTGCCAGTAGTCACCTTAGCGTCCCCTCCTACAATGAGCAGTTCTTC.

The V and J genes are TRBV6-1 and TRBJ2-2; TRBD2 is a possible D gene (6 bases). Germline V gene data show CDR1 as MNHNS and CDR2 as SASEGT. CDR3 length equals 14 residues. Between the trimmed V and J ends, which lost 3 bases and 7 bases, there was a span of 12 bases. The DNA of the CDR3 is TGTGCCAGCAGTGATGGCGGGGCCAGCGGGGAGCTGTTTTTT. This translates into CASSDGGASGELFF.

The genes are TRBV5-4 and TRBJ2-4; possibly TRBD2 for D (5 bases). CDR3 length: 13 amino acids. The V end lost 4 bases, the J end lost 6 bases, and 11 bases lay between the germline ends. Germline CDR1 SGHNT, CDR2 YYREEE (reference sequence). CDR3 DNA: TGTGCCAGCAGCGAGGGAATGGTAAACATTCAGTACTTC. This codes for CASSEGMVNIQYF.

V usage is TRBV19 and J usage is TRBJ1-2; D perhaps matches TRBD1 (5 bases). Germline CDR1 is LNHDA and CDR2 is SQIVND (reference sequence). The V and J ends lost 5 bases and 6 bases respectively, with 10 bases between them. The CDR3 is 12 residues long. The DNA of the CDR3 is TGTGCCAGTAGTCCCCAGGGTCATGGCTACACCTTC. Residues: CASSPQGHGYTF.

The rearrangement links TRBV7-3 to TRBJ1-2; no definite D call. The CDR3 runs to 13 residues. The germline gives CDR1 SGHTA, CDR2 FQGTGA. The V and J ends lost 2 bases and 8 bases respectively, with 12 bases between them. CDR3 protein: CASSLGLPVGYTF. As DNA, the CDR3 is TGTGCCAGCAGCTTAGGGCTGCCAGTCGGCTACACCTTC.

The rearrangement links TRBV27 to TRBJ1-1, with D hard to call. Germline assignment: CDR1 MNHEY and CDR2 SMNVEV (reference sequence). V lost 3 bases, J lost 0 bases, and 8 bases lay in between. CDR3 length: 14 amino acids. This CDR3 is CASSFTAMNTEAFF. CDR3 nucleotides: TGTGCCAGCAGTTTTACTGCCATGAACACTGAAGCTTTCTTT.